This TCR beta chain originates from a study of immune evolution from preneoplasia to lung adenocarcinoma. The assay was immunoSEQ multiplex PCR, and TCRdb's table has in-frame clones only and misses some. The sample yields nearly 5,500 clones, 75% to 90% seen once. V shed 10 bases, J shed 6 bases, and the junction held 11 bases outside the gene matches. This CDR3 has 13 residues. CDR1 and CDR2 from the germline V gene are SNHLY and FYNNEI. Study observations and caveats: T cell clonality was higher in KRAS-mutant than EGFR-mutant or wild-type nodules. From normal lung to invasive adenocarcinoma, top clone frequencies appeared to decrease.

Resections took place in Japan or China from 2014 to 2017. This clone has just one count. The antigen is unknown. This TCR derives from a person aged 55-80 years with lung adenocarcinoma. The chain couples TRBV2 to TRBJ2-7, with 8 nucleotides matching TRBD2. The sequencing input was FFPE minimally invasive lung adenocarcinoma tissue. The CDR3 nucleotides read TGTGCCACCCTAGGACTAGCCTCAGGCGAGCAGTACTTC. Its translation is CATLGLASGEQYF.